This passage covers 3 T cell receptor beta chains from one sample sequenced in a study of response to subunit inactivated influenza vaccine. TCRdb analysed the RT-PCR reads with MiXCR anew, one entry per CDR3 protein. The table has about 830,000 distinct CDR3 sequences, approximately 17% seen once; the top ten hold approximately 10%. The source material was PBMCs from blood, sampled about 5 days after vaccination. The receptors come from a man in his fifties or sixties who received an inactivated influenza vaccine.

This chain joins TRBV11-1 and TRBJ2-2; D is possibly TRBD1 (5 bases). There are 18 residues in the CDR3. V lost 1 base and J lost 2, with 17 bases in between. The germline V gene encodes CDR1 SGHAT and CDR2 FQDESV (reference sequence). CDR3 coding DNA: TGTGCCAGCAGCTTAGACCGACAGCCTCTTCTCAACACCGGGGAGCTGTTTTTT. It specifies CASSLDRQPLLNTGELFF.

The gene calls are TRBV6-1 and TRBJ1-5; no clear D gene. V lost 5 bases and J lost 1, with 15 bases in between. The CDR3 contains 16 residues. CDR1 and CDR2 (germline): MNHNS, SASEGT. The CDR3 spells CASSLGPPGSNQPQHF. CDR3 nucleotide sequence: TGTGCCAGCAGTCTTGGACCCCCTGGGAGCAATCAGCCCCAGCATTTT.

This clonotype occurred a few times. J is TRBJ2-7 and V is TRBV28, with D possibly matching TRBD1 (5 bases). CDR1 is MDHEN, CDR2 SYDVKM, per germline. This CDR3 has 14 amino acids. Trimming removed 3 bases at V and 12 bases at J, with 21 bases between. CDR3 protein: CASSLPDRTGDLYF. CDR3 nucleotides: TGTGCCAGCAGTTTGCCGGATCGTACAGGTGATTTGTACTTC.